This passage covers 21 T cell receptor beta chains from one sample sequenced in a study of blood T cell repertoires in COVID-19. This table comes from immunoSEQ multiplex PCR, and its TCRdb copy is limited to in-frame clones, with some not included. The table shows 200,000 to 250,000 clones, with about four fifths occurring only once. The sample was peripheral blood. The receptors here all came from a man of 80 years or more with acute or convalescent COVID-19.

The chain has TRBV28 and TRBJ2-3; D possibly corresponds to TRBD2 (7 bases). The V and J ends lost 3 bases and 4 bases respectively, with 11 bases between them. From germline, CDR1 is MDHEN and CDR2 SYDVKM. This CDR3 comprises 14 residues. This CDR3 reads CASSLRGGADTQYF. Here the CDR3 DNA reads TGTGCCAGCAGTTTGAGGGGGGGCGCAGATACGCAGTATTTT.

This chain joins TRBV18 and TRBJ2-2; D is possibly TRBD1 (6 bases). The CDR3 is 16 amino acids. Per germline, CDR1 KGHSH and CDR2 LQKENI. The V and J ends lost 0 bases and 0 bases respectively, with 8 bases between them. This chain's CDR3 is CASSPPHRANTGELFF. DNA of the CDR3: TGTGCCAGCTCACCACCGCACAGGGCGAACACCGGGGAGCTGTTTTTT.

V gene TRBV6-5 combines with J gene TRBJ1-2; TRBD1 aligns across 7 bases. V trimming: 2 bases; J trimming: 7 bases; junction bases outside the gene matches: 10. In germline, CDR1 is MNHEY, CDR2 SVGAGI. This CDR3 region has 15 residues. In DNA form, the CDR3 reads TGTGCCAGCAGTTACGCCCTAGGGGGCCGCTCTGGCTACACCTTC. It translates to CASSYALGGRSGYTF.

This chain joins TRBV2 and TRBJ2-7; TRBD1 aligns across 8 bases. J lost 3 bases, V lost 7 bases, and 11 bases had no gene match. Germline V gene data show CDR1 as SNHLY and CDR2 as FYNNEI. This CDR3 is 15 amino acids long. The CDR3 spells CASKRPRDRRYEQYF. The CDR3, as DNA: TGTGCCAGCAAACGACCGAGGGACAGGCGCTACGAGCAGTACTTC.

The V gene is TRBV7-9, the J gene TRBJ1-5, with 8 bases matching TRBD1. Germline lookup yields CDR1 SEHNR and CDR2 FQNEAQ (reference sequence). V shed 5 bases and J 3 bases; nucleotides not matched to a gene: 6. CDR3 length: 15 residues. CDR3 nucleotides: TGTGCCAGCAGCCCTACAGGGGGAGACAATCAGCCCCAGCATTTT. Translating gives CASSPTGGDNQPQHF.

The V call is TRBV18, the J call TRBJ2-5, with 10 bases fitting TRBD1. This CDR3 is 15 amino acids long. V trimming: 2 bases; J trimming: 1 base; junction bases outside the gene matches: 1. Germline lookup yields CDR1 KGHSH and CDR2 LQKENI. The CDR3 here is CASSPRTGGQETQYF. The CDR3 DNA reads as TGTGCCAGCTCACCAAGGACAGGGGGCCAAGAGACCCAGTACTTC.

The chain joins TRBV4-1 to TRBJ2-7; D may be TRBD1 (6 bases). Trimming stripped 8 bases from V and 7 bases from J, with 21 bases between. CDR1 MGHRA and CDR2 YSYEKL come from the germline V gene. The length of the CDR3 is 14 residues. The CDR3 DNA reads as TGCGCCAGCGCGAACTACAGGGTATCCAGTGAGCAGTACTTC. Protein sequence: CASANYRVSSEQYF.

This chain uses TRBV19 with TRBJ1-2; 9 positions agree with TRBD1. From germline, CDR1 is LNHDA and CDR2 SQIVND (reference sequence). Trimming cost V 10 bases and J 4 bases; bases outside gene matches: 16. CDR3 size: 16 residues. CDR3 residues: CATTGGQGVLSYGYTF. CDR3 in DNA: TGTGCCACCACCGGGGGACAGGGAGTCCTGAGCTATGGCTACACCTTC.

The chain couples TRBV24-1 to TRBJ1-3; D is possibly TRBD1 (5 bases). Trimming shortened V by 5 bases and J by 8 bases, and 12 bases separated the two germline ends. Germline CDR1 and CDR2: KGHDR and SFDVKD. The CDR3 totals 13 residues. CDR3: CATSAGGVDTIYF. In nucleotides, the CDR3 is TGTGCCACCAGTGCAGGAGGGGTGGACACCATATATTTT.

This clone showed up just once. For the CDR3, the DNA is TGTGCCCTTAAGAGGGACAGGGGGCGATTAGGGCAGTTCTTC. Translating it yields CALKRDRGRLGQFF. The gene calls are TRBV30 and TRBJ2-1; 12 nucleotides align to TRBD1. There are 14 residues in the CDR3. The J segment lost 12 bases and the V segment lost 8 bases, leaving 14 bases of the junction unmatched. Germline V gene sequence: CDR1 GTSNPN, CDR2 SVGIG (reference sequence).

The chain combines TRBV3-1 (or the pseudogene TRBV3-2) with TRBJ1-5; 8 bases are shared with TRBD1. This CDR3 is 15 amino acids long. Per the germline V gene, CDR1 is LGHDT and CDR2 is YNNKEL (reference sequence). The V segment lost 3 bases and the J segment 5 bases; nucleotides outside the gene matches: 6. The CDR3 spells CASSQRTGLDQPQHF. The CDR3 nucleotides read TGTGCCAGCAGCCAGAGGACAGGGTTAGATCAGCCCCAGCATTTT.

Comments on this clone: Within the sample, other DNA sequences also encode this same CDR3. Written as DNA, the CDR3 is TGTGCCAGCTCCCCCGGAAGCGACTATGGCTACACCTTC. This encodes CASSPGSDYGYTF. The gene calls are TRBV18 and TRBJ1-2; D is unresolved. There are 13 residues in the CDR3. Looked up from germline, CDR1 is KGHSH and CDR2 is LQKENI. The V and J ends lost 6 bases and 3 bases respectively, with 11 bases between them. Full variable domain (remainder filled in from reference TRBV18 and TRBJ1-2): NAGVMQNPRHLVRRRGQEARLRCSPMKGHSHVYWYRQLPEEGLKFMVYLQKENIIDESGMPKERFSAEFPKEGPSILRIQQVVRGDSAAYFCASSPGSDYGYTFGSGTRLTVV.

The gene calls are TRBV18 and TRBJ1-4, with 7 nucleotides matching TRBD1. CDR1 is KGHSH and CDR2 is LQKENI in the germline V gene. The CDR3 totals 15 residues. With V trimmed by 1 base and J by 7 bases, 6 bases remained unmatched. The CDR3 DNA follows: TGTGCCAGCTCACCACAGGAGACAGGGCGTGAAAAACTGTTTTTT. It specifies CASSPQETGREKLFF.

This rearrangement joins TRBV18 to TRBJ2-3, with 14 bases aligning to TRBD2. The CDR3 is 19 residues long. J gave up 2 bases and V 0 bases, and 7 bases lay outside the gene matches. Looked up from germline, CDR1 is KGHSH and CDR2 is LQKENI. CDR3: CASSPPRQTSGGATDTQYF. Here the CDR3 DNA reads TGTGCCAGCTCACCACCCCGCCAGACTAGCGGGGGGGCCACAGATACGCAGTATTTT.

Here the CDR3 DNA reads TGTGCCAGCAGTGCAGGAATTCCCTACGAGCAGTACTTC. Translation: CASSAGIPYEQYF. The chain uses TRBV12-3 or TRBV12-4 and TRBJ2-7; D uncertain. V dropped 5 bases and J dropped 2 bases, with 10 bases sitting between them. This CDR3 has 13 amino acids.

This clone appeared a single time. This chain connects TRBV27 to TRBJ1-4; 9 bases match TRBD1. Germline V gene data show CDR1 as MNHEY and CDR2 as SMNVEV (reference sequence). This CDR3 spans 15 amino acids. Trimming cost V 5 bases and J 7 bases; bases outside gene matches: 8. CDR3 bases: TGTGCCAGCAGTCGATGGACAGGGGAAGGTGAAAAACTGTTTTTT. Protein: CASSRWTGEGEKLFF.

The chain is built from TRBV3-1 (or the pseudogene TRBV3-2) and TRBJ2-7; weak D call: TRBD1 (7 bases). This CDR3 is built from 15 residues. The V and J ends lost 9 bases and 7 bases respectively, with 25 bases between them. Germline loops: CDR1 LGHDT, CDR2 YNNKEL (reference sequence). The CDR3 spells CASARSLVQGGEQYF. The DNA for the CDR3 is TGTGCCAGTGCAAGATCGCTGGTGCAGGGGGGAGAGCAGTACTTC.

The chain joins TRBV30 to TRBJ1-3; 9 positions match TRBD1. V lost 3 bases, J lost 0 bases, and 3 bases stayed unmatched. The CDR3 is made up of 15 amino acids. Germline lookup yields CDR1 GTSNPN and CDR2 SVGIG (reference sequence). The CDR3 sequence is CAWSRDRASGNTIYF. CDR3 sequence (DNA): TGTGCCTGGAGCCGGGACAGGGCCTCTGGAAACACCATATATTTT.

This clone was seen just once. The J gene is TRBJ2-1, the V gene TRBV18, with 7 bases aligning to TRBD2. The trim removed 4 bases at V and 9 bases at J, leaving 3 bases unmatched. Germline CDR1 and CDR2: KGHSH and LQKENI. The CDR3 spans 12 residues. CDR3 residues: CASSHGGFEQFF. CDR3 bases: TGTGCCAGCTCACACGGGGGGTTTGAGCAGTTCTTC.

This clone was counted between two and nine times. This rearrangement joins TRBV11-2 to TRBJ2-1, with 10 bases matching TRBD1. This CDR3 comprises 16 residues. Trimming took 2 bases from V and 5 from J; bases not matched to a gene: 6. Germline lookup yields CDR1 SGHAT and CDR2 FQNNGV. The CDR3 region has the DNA TGTGCCAGCAGCTTACAGGGACAGGGGACAGACAATGAGCAGTTCTTC. Amino acid sequence: CASSLQGQGTDNEQFF.

This chain uses TRBV5-4 with TRBJ1-4; no definite D call. The CDR3 totals 15 residues. The V end was cut by 0 bases, the J end by 4 bases, with 10 bases between. Germline V lookup: CDR1 SGHNT, CDR2 YYREEE (reference sequence). This CDR3 reads CASSLGSDFNEKLFF. The CDR3 DNA reads TGTGCCAGCAGCTTGGGATCTGACTTTAATGAAAAACTGTTTTTT.